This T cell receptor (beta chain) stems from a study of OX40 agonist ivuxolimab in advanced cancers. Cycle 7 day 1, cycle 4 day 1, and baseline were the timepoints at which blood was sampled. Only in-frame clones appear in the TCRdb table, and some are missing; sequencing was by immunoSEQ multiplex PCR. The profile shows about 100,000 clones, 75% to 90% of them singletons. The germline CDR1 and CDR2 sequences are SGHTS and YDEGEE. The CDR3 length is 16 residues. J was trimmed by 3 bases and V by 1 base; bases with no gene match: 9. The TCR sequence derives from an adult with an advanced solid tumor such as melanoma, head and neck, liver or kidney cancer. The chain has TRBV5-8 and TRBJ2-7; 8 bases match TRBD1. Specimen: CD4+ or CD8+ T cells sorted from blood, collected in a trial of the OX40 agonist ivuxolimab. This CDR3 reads CASSLTSGTGGYEQYF. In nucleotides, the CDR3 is TGTGCCAGCAGCTTGACCTCCGGGACAGGAGGCTACGAGCAGTACTTC.